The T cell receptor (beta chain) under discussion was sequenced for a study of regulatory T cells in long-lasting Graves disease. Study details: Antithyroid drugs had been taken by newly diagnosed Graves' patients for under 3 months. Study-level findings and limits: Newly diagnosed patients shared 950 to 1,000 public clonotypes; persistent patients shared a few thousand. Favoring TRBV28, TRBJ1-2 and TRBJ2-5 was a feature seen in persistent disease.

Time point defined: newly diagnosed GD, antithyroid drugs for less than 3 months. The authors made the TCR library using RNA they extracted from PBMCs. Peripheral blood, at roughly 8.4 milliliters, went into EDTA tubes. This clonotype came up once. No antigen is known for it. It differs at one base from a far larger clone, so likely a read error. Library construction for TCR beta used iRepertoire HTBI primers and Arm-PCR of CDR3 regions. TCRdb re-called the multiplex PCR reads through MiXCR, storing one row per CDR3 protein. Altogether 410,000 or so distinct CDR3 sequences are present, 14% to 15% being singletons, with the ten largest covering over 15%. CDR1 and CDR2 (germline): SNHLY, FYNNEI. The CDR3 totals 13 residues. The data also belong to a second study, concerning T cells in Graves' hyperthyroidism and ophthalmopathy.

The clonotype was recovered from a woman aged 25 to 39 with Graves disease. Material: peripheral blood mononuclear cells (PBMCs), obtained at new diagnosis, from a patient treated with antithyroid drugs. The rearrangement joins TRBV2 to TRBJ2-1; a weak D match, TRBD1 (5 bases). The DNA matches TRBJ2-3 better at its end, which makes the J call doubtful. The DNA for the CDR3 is TGTGCCAGCAGCGGACACGTAGCAGATACGCAGTATTTT. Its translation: CASSGHVADTQYF.